What follows are 5 T cell receptor beta chains derived from one specimen sequenced in a study of post-analysis software for immune sequencing data. Tagging with unique molecular identifiers was a feature of the TCR beta cDNA libraries. Using its own MiXCR run on the PCR reads, TCRdb lists one record per CDR3 protein. Among roughly 430,000 distinct CDR3 sequences listed, approximately 39% were seen once. No antigen is known for these receptors. Findings and caveats of the study: Five or six TRBV segments were more frequent in patients than controls; TRBV5-6, TRBV5-1 and TRBV20-1 belonged to this group.

The material sequenced was blood. Receptors originate from a girl aged 2-10 years with multiple sclerosis.

This clonotype has ten or more counts. This chain uses TRBV11-2 with TRBJ1-6; D not resolved. CDR3 length: 14 amino acids. Per germline, CDR1 SGHAT and CDR2 FQNNGV. V was shortened by 5 bases and J by 6 bases, with 11 bases between the two germline ends. The CDR3, as DNA: TGTGCCAGCAGCGGCGGAGGGAGTAATTCACCCCTCCACTTT. Translation gives CASSGGGSNSPLHF.

This chain uses TRBV18 with TRBJ1-3; D is uncertain. The CDR3 runs to 14 residues. Germline assignment: CDR1 KGHSH and CDR2 LQKENI. V was shortened by 3 bases and J by 0 bases, with 6 bases between the two germline ends. CDR3 sequence: CASSPQNSGNTIYF. The CDR3 DNA sequence: TGTGCCAGCTCACCGCAAAACTCTGGAAACACCATATATTTT.

V gene TRBV21-1 combines with J gene TRBJ2-3; the table calls TRBD2, which could not be checked here. TRBV21-1 is a listed pseudogene. The CDR3 runs to 16 residues. The CDR3 bases are TGTGCCAGCTTTACGCTGGCCATAGCGGGAGCGGATACGCAGTATTTT. Its translation: CASFTLAIAGADTQYF.

In the case of this clonotype: The germline gene is not matched at one end of the junction; a read error may be the cause. The chain carries TRBV20-1 and TRBJ2-5; 8 bases match TRBD2. The germline gives CDR1 DFQATT, CDR2 SNEGSKA (reference sequence). This CDR3 is built from 13 residues. Written as DNA, the CDR3 is TGCGGTGCCTTAGCGGGGACACAAGAGACCCAGTACTTC. It codes for CGALAGTQETQYF.

This clonotype was observed at least ten times. This chain links TRBV28 with TRBJ2-7, with D unresolved. V gave up 2 bases and J gave up 3 bases, with 5 bases separating them. Germline lookup yields CDR1 MDHEN and CDR2 SYDVKM. The length of the CDR3 is 12 residues. The CDR3 coding sequence is TGTGCCAGCAGTTTACTCCTCTACGAGCAGTACTTC. Protein product: CASSLLLYEQYF.